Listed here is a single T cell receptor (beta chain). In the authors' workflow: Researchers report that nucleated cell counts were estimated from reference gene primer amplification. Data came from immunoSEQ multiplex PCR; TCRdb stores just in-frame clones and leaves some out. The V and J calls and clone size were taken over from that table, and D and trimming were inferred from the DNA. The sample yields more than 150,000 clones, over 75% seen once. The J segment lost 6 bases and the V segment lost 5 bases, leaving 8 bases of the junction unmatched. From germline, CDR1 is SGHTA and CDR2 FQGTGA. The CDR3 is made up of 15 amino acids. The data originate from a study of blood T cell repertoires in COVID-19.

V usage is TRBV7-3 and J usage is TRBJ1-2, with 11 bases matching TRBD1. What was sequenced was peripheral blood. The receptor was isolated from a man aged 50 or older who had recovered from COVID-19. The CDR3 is CASSPTGTGGDGYTF. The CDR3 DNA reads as TGTGCCAGCAGCCCAACCGGGACAGGGGGGGATGGCTACACCTTC.